The following is a T cell receptor (beta chain) sequence with its context. The antigen remains undetermined. The junction does not match germline at one end; this may be a read error. This entry belongs to a study of T-cell memory formation after mild COVID-19. About the research overall: In these data, TCR clusters were largely donor specific. General study findings and limits: Mainly in CM and EM were contracting CD4+ clones; CD8+ were in EMRA. Several responding clones turned up in pre-infection memory, indicating that cross-reactive memory may have taken part. What remained unconfirmed was the SARS-CoV-2 specificity of second-wave clones peaking on day 37.

The CDR3 is made up of 16 amino acids. Per the germline V gene, CDR1 is SGDLS and CDR2 is YYNGEE. TCRdb re-called the 5' RACE reads with MiXCR, one entry per CDR3 protein. The data show about 340,000 distinct CDR3 sequences, 15% to 20% seen once. The specimen was PBMCs or a T cell subset sorted from them (not recorded which). The chain recombines TRBV9 with TRBJ2-1; 9 bases match TRBD2. This TCR was sampled from a man younger than 35 who had mild COVID-19 (a few samples of this study predate the infection). Cell type and time point are not known. The CDR3 sequence is CASRGPLAGPYNEQFF. The DNA of the CDR3 is TGTGCCAGCAGAGGGCCCCTAGCGGGACCCTACAACGAGCAGTTCTTC.